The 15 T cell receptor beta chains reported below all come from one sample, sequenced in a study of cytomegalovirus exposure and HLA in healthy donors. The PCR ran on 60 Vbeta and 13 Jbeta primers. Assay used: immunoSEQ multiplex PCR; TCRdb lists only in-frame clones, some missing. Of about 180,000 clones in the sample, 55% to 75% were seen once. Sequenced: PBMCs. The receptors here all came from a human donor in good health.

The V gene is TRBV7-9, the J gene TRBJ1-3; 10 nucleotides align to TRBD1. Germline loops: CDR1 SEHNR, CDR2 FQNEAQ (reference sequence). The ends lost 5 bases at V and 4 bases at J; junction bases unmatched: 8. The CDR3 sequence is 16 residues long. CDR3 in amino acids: CASSPPGTGVGNTIYF. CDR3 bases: TGTGCCAGCAGCCCCCCCGGGACAGGGGTCGGAAACACCATATATTTT.

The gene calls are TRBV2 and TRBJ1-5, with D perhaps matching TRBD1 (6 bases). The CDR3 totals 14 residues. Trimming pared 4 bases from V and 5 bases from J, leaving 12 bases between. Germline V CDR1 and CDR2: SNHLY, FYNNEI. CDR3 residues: CASSGGLVDQPQHF. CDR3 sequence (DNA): TGTGCCAGCAGTGGGGGGCTGGTGGATCAGCCCCAGCATTTT.

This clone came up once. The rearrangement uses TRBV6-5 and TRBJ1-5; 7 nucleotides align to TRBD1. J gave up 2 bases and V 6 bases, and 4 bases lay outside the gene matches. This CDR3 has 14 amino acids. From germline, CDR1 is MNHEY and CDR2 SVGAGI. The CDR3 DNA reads TGTGCCAGCAGGCAGGGGACAGGCAATCAGCCCCAGCATTTT. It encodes CASRQGTGNQPQHF.

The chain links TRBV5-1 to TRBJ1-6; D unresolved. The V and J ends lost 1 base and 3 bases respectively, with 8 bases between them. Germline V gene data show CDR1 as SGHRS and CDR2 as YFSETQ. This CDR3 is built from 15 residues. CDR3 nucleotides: TGCGCCAGCAGCTTGAACAGTATCTATAATTCACCCCTCCACTTT. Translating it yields CASSLNSIYNSPLHF.

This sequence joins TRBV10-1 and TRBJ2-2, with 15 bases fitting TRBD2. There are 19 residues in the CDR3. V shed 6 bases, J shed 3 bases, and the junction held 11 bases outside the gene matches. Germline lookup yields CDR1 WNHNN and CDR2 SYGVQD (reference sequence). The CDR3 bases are TGCGCCAGCAGGGGGTACGGGACTAGCGGGGGGAGGGACACCGGGGAGCTGTTTTTT. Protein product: CASRGYGTSGGRDTGELFF.

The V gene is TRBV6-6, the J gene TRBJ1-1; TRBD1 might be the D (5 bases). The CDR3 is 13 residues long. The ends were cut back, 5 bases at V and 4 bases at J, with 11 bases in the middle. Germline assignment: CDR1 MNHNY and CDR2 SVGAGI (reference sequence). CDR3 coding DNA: TGTGCCAGCAGTCGAGAACAGGTCACTGAAGCTTTCTTT. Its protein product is CASSREQVTEAFF.

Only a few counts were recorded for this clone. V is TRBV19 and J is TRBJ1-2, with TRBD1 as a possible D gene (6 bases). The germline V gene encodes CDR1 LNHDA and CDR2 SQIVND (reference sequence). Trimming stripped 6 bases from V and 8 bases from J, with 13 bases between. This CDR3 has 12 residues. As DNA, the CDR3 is TGTGCCAGTAGCTTAACAGGGTACGGCTACACCTTC. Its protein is CASSLTGYGYTF.

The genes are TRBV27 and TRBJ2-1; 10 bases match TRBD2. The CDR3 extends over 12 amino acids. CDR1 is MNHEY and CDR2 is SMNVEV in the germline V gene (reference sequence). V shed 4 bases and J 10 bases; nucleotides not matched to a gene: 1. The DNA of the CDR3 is TGTGCCAGCAGTTATAGCGGGGGGGAGCAGTTCTTC. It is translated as CASSYSGGEQFF.

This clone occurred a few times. CDR3 in amino acids: CASSTGTSGSATQYF. The CDR3 DNA is TGCGCCAGCAGCACTGGGACTAGCGGTTCGGCTACGCAGTATTTT. The chain carries TRBV5-1 and TRBJ2-3, with 11 bases identical to TRBD2. There are 15 residues in the CDR3. After removal of 4 bases from V and 8 bases from J, the junction contained 9 bases not matched to a gene. CDR1 and CDR2 from the germline V gene are SGHRS and YFSETQ.

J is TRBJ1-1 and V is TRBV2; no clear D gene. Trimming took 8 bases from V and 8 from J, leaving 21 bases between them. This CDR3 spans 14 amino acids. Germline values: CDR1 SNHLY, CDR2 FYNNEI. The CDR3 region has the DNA TGTGCCAGCCTCCTCCTAGTGGCAGACGGGGAAGCTTTCTTT. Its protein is CASLLLVADGEAFF.

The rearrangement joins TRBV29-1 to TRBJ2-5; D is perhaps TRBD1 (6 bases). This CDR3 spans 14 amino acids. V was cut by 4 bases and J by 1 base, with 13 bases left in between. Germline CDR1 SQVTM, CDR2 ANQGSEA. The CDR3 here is CSVVGWTAQETQYF. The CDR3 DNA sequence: TGCAGCGTTGTAGGTTGGACAGCCCAAGAGACCCAGTACTTC. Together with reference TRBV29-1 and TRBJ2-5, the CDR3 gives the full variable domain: SAVISQKPSRDICQRGTSLTIQCQVDSQVTMMFWYRQQPGQSLTLIATANQGSEATYESGFVIDKFPISRPNLTFSTLTVSNMSPEDSSIYLCSVVGWTAQETQYFGPGTRLLVL.

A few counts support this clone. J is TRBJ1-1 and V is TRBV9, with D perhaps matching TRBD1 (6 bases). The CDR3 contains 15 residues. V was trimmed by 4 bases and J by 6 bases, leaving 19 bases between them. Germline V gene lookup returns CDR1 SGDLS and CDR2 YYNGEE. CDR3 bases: TGTGCCAGCAGCTGGGGGGCAGGGGCGGGAGCTGAAGCTTTCTTT. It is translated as CASSWGAGAGAEAFF.

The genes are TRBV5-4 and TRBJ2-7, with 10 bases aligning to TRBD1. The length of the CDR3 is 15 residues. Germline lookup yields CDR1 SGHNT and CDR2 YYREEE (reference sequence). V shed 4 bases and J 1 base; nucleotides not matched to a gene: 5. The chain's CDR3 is CASSLGTGESYEQYF. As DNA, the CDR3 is TGTGCCAGCAGCCTTGGGACAGGGGAATCCTACGAGCAGTACTTC.

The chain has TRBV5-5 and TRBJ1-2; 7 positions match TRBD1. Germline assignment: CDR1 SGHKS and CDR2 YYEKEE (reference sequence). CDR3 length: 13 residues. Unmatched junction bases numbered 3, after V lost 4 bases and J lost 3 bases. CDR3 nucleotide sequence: TGTGCCAGCAGCGTAACAGGGGACTATGGCTACACCTTC. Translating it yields CASSVTGDYGYTF.

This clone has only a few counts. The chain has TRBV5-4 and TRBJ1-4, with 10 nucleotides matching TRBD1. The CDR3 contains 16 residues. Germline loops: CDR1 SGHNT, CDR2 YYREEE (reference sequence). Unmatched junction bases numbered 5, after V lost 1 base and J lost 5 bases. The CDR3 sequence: CASSLFRGQGNEKLFF. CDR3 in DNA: TGTGCCAGCAGCTTGTTCCGGGGACAGGGGAATGAAAAACTGTTTTTT.